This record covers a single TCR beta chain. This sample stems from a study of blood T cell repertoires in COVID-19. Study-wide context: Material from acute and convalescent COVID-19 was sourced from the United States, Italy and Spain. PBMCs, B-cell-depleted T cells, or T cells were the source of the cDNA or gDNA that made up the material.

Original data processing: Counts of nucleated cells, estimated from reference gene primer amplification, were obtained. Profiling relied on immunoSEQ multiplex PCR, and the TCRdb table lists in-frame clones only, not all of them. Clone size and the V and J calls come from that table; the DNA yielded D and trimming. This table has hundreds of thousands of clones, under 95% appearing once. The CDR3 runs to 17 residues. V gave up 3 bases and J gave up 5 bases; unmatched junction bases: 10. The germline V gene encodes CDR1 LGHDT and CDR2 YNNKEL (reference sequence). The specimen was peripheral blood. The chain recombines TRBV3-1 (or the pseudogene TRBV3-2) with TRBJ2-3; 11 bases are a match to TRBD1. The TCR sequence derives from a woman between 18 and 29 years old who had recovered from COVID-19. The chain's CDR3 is CASSHDGTGGRGDTQYF. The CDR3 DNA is TGTGCCAGCAGCCATGATGGGACAGGGGGAAGGGGAGATACGCAGTATTTT.